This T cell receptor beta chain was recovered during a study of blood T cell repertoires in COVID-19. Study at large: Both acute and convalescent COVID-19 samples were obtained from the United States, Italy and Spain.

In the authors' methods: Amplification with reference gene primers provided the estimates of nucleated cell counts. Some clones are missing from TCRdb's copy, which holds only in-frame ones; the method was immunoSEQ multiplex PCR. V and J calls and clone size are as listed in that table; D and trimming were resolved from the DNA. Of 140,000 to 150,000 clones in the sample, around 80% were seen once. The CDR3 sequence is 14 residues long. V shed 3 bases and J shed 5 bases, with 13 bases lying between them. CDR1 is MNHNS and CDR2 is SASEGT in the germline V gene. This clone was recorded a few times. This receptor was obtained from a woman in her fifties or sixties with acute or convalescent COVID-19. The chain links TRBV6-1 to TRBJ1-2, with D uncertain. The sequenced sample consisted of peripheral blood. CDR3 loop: CASSDTGTSYGYTF. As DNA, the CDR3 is TGTGCCAGCAGTGATACGGGAACCTCTTATGGCTACACCTTC.